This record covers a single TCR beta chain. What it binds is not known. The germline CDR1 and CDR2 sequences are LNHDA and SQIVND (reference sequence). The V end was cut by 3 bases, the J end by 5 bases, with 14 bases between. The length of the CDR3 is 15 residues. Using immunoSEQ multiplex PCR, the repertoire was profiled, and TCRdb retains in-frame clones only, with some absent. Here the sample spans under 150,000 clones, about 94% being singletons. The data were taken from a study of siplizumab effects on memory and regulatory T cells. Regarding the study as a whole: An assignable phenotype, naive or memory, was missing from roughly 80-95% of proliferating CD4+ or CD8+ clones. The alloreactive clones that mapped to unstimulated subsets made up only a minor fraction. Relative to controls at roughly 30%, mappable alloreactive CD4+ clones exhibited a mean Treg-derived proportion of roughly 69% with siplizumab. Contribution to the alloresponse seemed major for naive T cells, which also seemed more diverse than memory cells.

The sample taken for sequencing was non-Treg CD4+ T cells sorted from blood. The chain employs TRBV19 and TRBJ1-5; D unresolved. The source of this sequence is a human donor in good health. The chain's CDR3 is CASSILGMKDQPQHF. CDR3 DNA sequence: TGTGCCAGTAGTATTCTGGGGATGAAGGATCAGCCCCAGCATTTT. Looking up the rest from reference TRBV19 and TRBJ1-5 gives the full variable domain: DGGITQSPKYLFRKEGQNVTLSCEQNLNHDAMYWYRQDPGQGLRLIYYSQIVNDFQKGDIAEGYSVSREKKESFPLTVTSAQKNPTAFYLCASSILGMKDQPQHFGDGTRLSIL.